This entry lists 26 T cell receptor beta chains sequenced from one sample in a study of OX40 agonist ivuxolimab in advanced cancers. This table comes from immunoSEQ multiplex PCR, and its TCRdb copy is limited to in-frame clones, with some not included. This table holds 96,000 or so clones, about four fifths found once. The starting material was CD4+ or CD8+ T cells sorted from blood, obtained in a trial of the OX40 agonist ivuxolimab. Source of these receptors: an adult with an advanced solid tumor such as melanoma, head and neck, liver or kidney cancer.

The V and J genes are TRBV4-1 and TRBJ1-5; D remains ambiguous. Germline CDR1 is MGHRA and CDR2 is YSYEKL. V lost 0 bases, J lost 0 bases, and 6 bases lay in between. This CDR3 region has 15 residues. CDR3 residues: CASSQESRSNQPQHF. The DNA for the CDR3 is TGCGCCAGCAGCCAAGAGAGTCGTAGCAATCAGCCCCAGCATTTT.

The chain employs TRBV5-1 and TRBJ1-3, with D maybe TRBD1 (5 bases). This CDR3 has 15 residues. Germline V gives CDR1 SGHRS, CDR2 YFSETQ. Trimming pared 3 bases from V and 0 bases from J, leaving 10 bases between. CDR3 coding DNA: TGCGCCAGCAGCTGGGGCTCAAGCTCTGGAAACACCATATATTTT. Translation gives CASSWGSSSGNTIYF. Together with reference TRBV5-1 and TRBJ1-3, the CDR3 gives the full variable domain: KAGVTQTPRYLIKTRGQQVTLSCSPISGHRSVSWYQQTPGQGLQFLFEYFSETQRNKGNFPGRFSGRQFSNSRSEMNVSTLELGDSALYLCASSWGSSSGNTIYFGEGSWLTVV.

The J gene is TRBJ1-4, the V gene TRBV7-2, with D perhaps matching TRBD1 (5 bases). The CDR3 extends over 15 amino acids. The V and J ends lost 5 bases and 8 bases respectively, with 18 bases between them. Germline V gene lookup returns CDR1 SGHTA and CDR2 FQGNSA. CDR3 DNA: TGTGCCAGCAGCAGAGACCAGGGAAGTGGAGAAAAACTGTTTTTT. Its protein is CASSRDQGSGEKLFF.

The count of this clone is one. This chain joins TRBV5-6 and TRBJ2-5; D gene unclear. CDR1 is SGHDT, CDR2 YYEEEE, per germline. The length of the CDR3 is 11 residues. V lost 5 bases to trimming and J lost 3 bases, with 5 bases between them. CDR3 DNA: TGTGCCAGCAGTTATAAAGAGACCCAGTACTTC. Protein: CASSYKETQYF.

The chain carries TRBV29-1 and TRBJ1-4; the D is unclear. The CDR3 loop spans 13 amino acids. Trimming left V 6 bases short and J 4 bases short, with 12 bases between. The germline V gene encodes CDR1 SQVTM and CDR2 ANQGSEA. The CDR3 protein is CSVIARINEKLFF. CDR3 coding DNA: TGCAGCGTAATCGCCCGGATTAATGAAAAACTGTTTTTT.

In its sample, this clone was seen once. V usage is TRBV6-1 and J usage is TRBJ2-7; tentative D call: TRBD2 (6 bases). This CDR3 spans 14 amino acids. The germline V and J ends were trimmed by 4 bases and 7 bases, with 17 bases remaining between them. Germline V gene lookup returns CDR1 MNHNS and CDR2 SASEGT. CDR3 DNA: TGTGCCAGCAGTGGACTGGGGGGAGAGGGGGAGCAGTACTTC. Translating gives CASSGLGGEGEQYF.

On this clone itself: A read error may produce the germline difference seen at one junction end. This chain joins TRBV2 and TRBJ1-2; 8 bases are shared with TRBD1. CDR3 length: 13 amino acids. Germline V gene lookup returns CDR1 SNHLY and CDR2 FYNNEI. CDR3: CASSPEARQGPSF. CDR3 nucleotide sequence: TGTGCCAGCAGCCCAGAGGCCCGACAGGGGCCCTCATTC.

This chain uses TRBV4-3 with TRBJ2-7, with D unresolved. Germline CDR1 LGHNA, CDR2 YSLEER. The CDR3 runs 15 residues. V was pared by 4 bases and J by 2 bases, with 15 bases between. The CDR3 here is CASSPGWGSPYEQYF. The CDR3 bases are TGCGCCAGCAGCCCCGGTTGGGGTAGCCCCTACGAGCAGTACTTC.

V usage is TRBV2 and J usage is TRBJ1-2; D unclear. Germline assignment: CDR1 SNHLY and CDR2 FYNNEI. The CDR3 is 12 residues long. Trimming stripped 3 bases from V and 8 bases from J, with 10 bases between. The CDR3 DNA is TGTGCCAGCAGTGATGTAGGCTTGGGCTACACCTTC. It is translated as CASSDVGLGYTF.

The CDR3 here is CASSYSRWDSPLHF. CDR3 in DNA: TGTGCCAGCAGTTATTCCCGGTGGGATTCACCCCTCCACTTT. This sequence joins TRBV6-5 and TRBJ1-6, with D uncertain. CDR3 size: 14 residues. V lost 3 bases, J lost 8 bases, and 11 bases lay in between. From germline, CDR1 is MNHEY and CDR2 SVGAGI.

The genes are TRBV28 and TRBJ2-5; 8 bases line up with TRBD2. The trim removed 4 bases at V and 1 base at J, leaving 8 bases unmatched. This CDR3 comprises 16 residues. The V gene's germline CDR1 is MDHEN and CDR2 SYDVKM. The CDR3 is CASSSPTSGPQETQYF. The CDR3 DNA reads TGTGCCAGCAGTTCCCCCACTAGCGGTCCCCAAGAGACCCAGTACTTC.

The rearrangement joins TRBV15 to TRBJ1-2; D possibly corresponds to TRBD1 (5 bases). V lost 3 bases and J 3 bases, leaving 8 bases between the germline ends. Germline-derived CDR1 and CDR2 are LNHNV and YYDKDF (reference sequence). The CDR3 consists of 13 residues. CDR3 bases: TGTGCCACCAGCAGGGGCAGGGACTATGGCTACACCTTC. Translating it yields CATSRGRDYGYTF.

This sequence joins TRBV29-1 and TRBJ1-1; maybe TRBD1 (5 bases). V was cut by 3 bases and J by 3 bases, with 17 bases left in between. Germline values: CDR1 SQVTM, CDR2 ANQGSEA. This CDR3 comprises 15 residues. CDR3 loop: CSVEVLGPSYTEAFF. The DNA for the CDR3 is TGCAGCGTTGAGGTTCTGGGGCCCAGTTACACTGAAGCTTTCTTT. Combining the CDR3 with reference TRBV29-1 and TRBJ1-1 gives the whole variable domain SAVISQKPSRDICQRGTSLTIQCQVDSQVTMMFWYRQQPGQSLTLIATANQGSEATYESGFVIDKFPISRPNLTFSTLTVSNMSPEDSSIYLCSVEVLGPSYTEAFFGQGTRLTVV.

The CDR3 DNA reads as TGTGCCAGCAGCTTATTCGAGACAGGGAGAGCTTTCTTT. Translating it yields CASSLFETGRAFF. The chain is built from TRBV7-2 and TRBJ1-1; 7 bases are a match to TRBD1. CDR1 and CDR2 (germline): SGHTA, FQGNSA. The CDR3 length is 13 residues. The junction had 7 bases not matched to a gene; V was cut back by 2 bases and J by 10 bases.

This rearrangement joins TRBV4-3 to TRBJ1-1, with TRBD1 matching 8 bases. CDR1 LGHNA and CDR2 YSLEER come from the germline V gene. This CDR3 has 15 residues. The J segment lost 4 bases and the V segment lost 5 bases, leaving 9 bases of the junction unmatched. The CDR3 loop reads CASSFTGGVGTEAFF. CDR3 bases: TGCGCCAGCAGCTTCACAGGGGGAGTCGGCACTGAAGCTTTCTTT.

The V and J genes are TRBV9 and TRBJ2-7; D unresolved. Germline V gene lookup returns CDR1 SGDLS and CDR2 YYNGEE. CDR3 length: 15 amino acids. Trimming left V 2 bases short and J 0 bases short, with 12 bases between. Written as DNA, the CDR3 is TGTGCCAGCAGCGTTACCCAGGACCCCTCCTACGAGCAGTACTTC. Protein: CASSVTQDPSYEQYF.

CDR3 coding DNA: TGCGCCAGCAGCTTGACAGGGGGAGAAACAGATACGCAGTATTTT. The encoded protein is CASSLTGGETDTQYF. V is TRBV5-1 and J is TRBJ2-3, with TRBD1 matching over 8 bases. Trimming removed 1 base from V and 3 bases from J; junction bases left unmatched: 4. The CDR3 loop spans 15 amino acids. Germline V gives CDR1 SGHRS, CDR2 YFSETQ.

The chain employs TRBV10-1 and TRBJ1-6; D call uncertain. CDR1 and CDR2 (germline): WNHNN, SYGVQD (reference sequence). V gave up 5 bases and J gave up 8 bases, with 7 bases separating them. The CDR3 runs 12 residues. The CDR3 coding sequence is TGCGCCAGCAGTTACTACGATTCACCCCTCCACTTT. It is translated as CASSYYDSPLHF.

This clone has more than one count but fewer than ten. The chain has TRBV11-3 and TRBJ1-1; the D gene is possibly TRBD1 (6 bases). Germline values: CDR1 SGHNT, CDR2 YENEEA. The CDR3 contains 12 residues. Trimming took off 4 bases at V and 5 bases at J, with 8 bases between the two ends. The CDR3 DNA sequence: TGTGCCAGCAGCTCCAGGGGAACTGAAGCTTTCTTT. It is translated as CASSSRGTEAFF.

The rearrangement joins TRBV30 to TRBJ1-4; D gene unclear. Trimming took 7 bases from V and 6 from J, leaving 6 bases between them. CDR3 length equals 10 residues. Germline values: CDR1 GTSNPN, CDR2 SVGIG (reference sequence). The CDR3 protein is CASGDEKLFF. DNA for the CDR3: TGTGCCTCCGGGGATGAAAAACTGTTTTTT.

V usage is TRBV9 and J usage is TRBJ2-3, with D perhaps TRBD1 or TRBD2 (5 bases each). CDR1 SGDLS and CDR2 YYNGEE come from the germline V gene. The CDR3 sequence is 16 residues long. Trimming removed 4 bases at V and 1 base at J, with 16 bases between. As DNA, the CDR3 is TGTGCCAGCAGCCTCTACAGTCTGGGGGGCACAGATACGCAGTATTTT. Translated: CASSLYSLGGTDTQYF.

This chain connects TRBV7-9 to TRBJ2-3, with TRBD2 matching over 10 bases. J gave up 4 bases and V 5 bases, and 6 bases lay outside the gene matches. The CDR3 is 15 amino acids. The germline CDR1 and CDR2 sequences are SEHNR and FQNEAQ (reference sequence). The CDR3, as DNA: TGTGCCAGCAGCCTCAGCGGGGGGGTAGCAGATACGCAGTATTTT. Translating gives CASSLSGGVADTQYF.

The rearrangement joins TRBV5-6 to TRBJ1-5; D is ambiguous. CDR3 length: 14 residues. Germline V CDR1 and CDR2: SGHDT, YYEEEE. V gave up 2 bases and J gave up 1 base, with 7 bases separating them. CDR3 bases: TGTGCCAGCAGCTTAACATACAGCAATCAGCCCCAGCATTTT. Translated, it gives CASSLTYSNQPQHF.

The chain couples TRBV5-1 to TRBJ2-5; D gene unclear. The J call may be incorrect, as the DNA end agrees better with TRBJ2-7. Germline V gives CDR1 SGHRS, CDR2 YFSETQ. The CDR3 loop spans 13 amino acids. The CDR3 spells CASKRADSYEQYF. In nucleotides, the CDR3 is TGCGCCAGCAAGCGTGCAGATTCCTACGAGCAGTACTTC.

The chain combines TRBV6-5 with TRBJ2-1; D unresolved. Germline loops: CDR1 MNHEY, CDR2 SVGAGI. Trimming shortened V by 6 bases and J by 6 bases, and 9 bases separated the two germline ends. The CDR3 is 12 amino acids. CDR3 in amino acids: CASRRPFNEQFF. The CDR3 nucleotides read TGTGCCAGCAGAAGACCCTTCAATGAGCAGTTCTTC.

The rearrangement links TRBV2 to TRBJ2-7; 10 nucleotides agree with TRBD2. Trimming removed 7 bases from V and 1 base from J; junction bases left unmatched: 7. This CDR3 is 15 amino acids long. The V gene's germline CDR1 is SNHLY and CDR2 FYNNEI. The CDR3 is CASKEREGLSYEQYF. The CDR3 region has the DNA TGTGCCAGCAAGGAGCGGGAGGGCCTATCCTACGAGCAGTACTTC.